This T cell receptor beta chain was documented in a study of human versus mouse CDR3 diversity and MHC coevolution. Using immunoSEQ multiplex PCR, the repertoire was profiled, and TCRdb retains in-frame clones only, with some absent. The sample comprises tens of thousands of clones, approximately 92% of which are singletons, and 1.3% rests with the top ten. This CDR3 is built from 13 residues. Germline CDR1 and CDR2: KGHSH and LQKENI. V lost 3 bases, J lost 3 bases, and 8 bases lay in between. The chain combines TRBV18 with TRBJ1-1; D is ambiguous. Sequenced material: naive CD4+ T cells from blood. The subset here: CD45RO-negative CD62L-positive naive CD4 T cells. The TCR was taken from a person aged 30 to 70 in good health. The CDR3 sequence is CASSPSADTEAFF. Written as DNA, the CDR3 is TGTGCCAGCTCACCCTCCGCGGACACTGAAGCTTTCTTT.